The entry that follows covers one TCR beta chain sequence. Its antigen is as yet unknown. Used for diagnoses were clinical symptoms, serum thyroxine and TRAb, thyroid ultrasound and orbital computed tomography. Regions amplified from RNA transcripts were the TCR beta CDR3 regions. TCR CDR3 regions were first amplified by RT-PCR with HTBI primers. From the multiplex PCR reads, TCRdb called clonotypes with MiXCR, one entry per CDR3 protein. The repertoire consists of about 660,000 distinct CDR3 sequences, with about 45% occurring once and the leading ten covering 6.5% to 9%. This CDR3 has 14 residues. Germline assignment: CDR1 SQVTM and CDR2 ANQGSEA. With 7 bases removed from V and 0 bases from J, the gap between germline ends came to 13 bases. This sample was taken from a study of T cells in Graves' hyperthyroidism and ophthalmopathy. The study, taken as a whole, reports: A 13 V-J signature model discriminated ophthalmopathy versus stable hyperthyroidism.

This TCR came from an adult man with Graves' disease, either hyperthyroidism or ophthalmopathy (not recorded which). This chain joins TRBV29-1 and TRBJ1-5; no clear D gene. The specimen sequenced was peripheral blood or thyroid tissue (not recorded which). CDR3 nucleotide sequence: TGCAGCGCCACCACATCCGATAGCAATCAGCCCCAGCATTTT. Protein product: CSATTSDSNQPQHF. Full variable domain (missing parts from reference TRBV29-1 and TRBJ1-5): SAVISQKPSRDICQRGTSLTIQCQVDSQVTMMFWYRQQPGQSLTLIATANQGSEATYESGFVIDKFPISRPNLTFSTLTVSNMSPEDSSIYLCSATTSDSNQPQHFGDGTRLSIL.